This T cell receptor beta chain was retrieved from a study of cytomegalovirus exposure and HLA in healthy donors. The PCR contained 60 Vbeta and 13 Jbeta primers. The protocol was immunoSEQ multiplex PCR, while the TCRdb copy is restricted to in-frame clones and leaves out a portion. The repertoire consists of approximately 150,000 clones, with 50% to 75% occurring once and the leading ten covering roughly 3.1%. CDR1 is MGHRA and CDR2 is YSYEKL in the germline V gene. V was clipped by 4 bases and J by 4 bases; unmatched bases: 3. This CDR3 is built from 13 residues. The genes are TRBV4-1 and TRBJ2-5, with 7 bases identical to TRBD1. This clonotype was sampled from a woman in her twenties or thirties in good health and CMV-seropositive. Sequencing was carried out using PBMCs. The chain's CDR3 is CASSPTGLETQYF. The CDR3, as DNA: TGCGCCAGCAGCCCGACAGGGTTAGAGACCCAGTACTTC.